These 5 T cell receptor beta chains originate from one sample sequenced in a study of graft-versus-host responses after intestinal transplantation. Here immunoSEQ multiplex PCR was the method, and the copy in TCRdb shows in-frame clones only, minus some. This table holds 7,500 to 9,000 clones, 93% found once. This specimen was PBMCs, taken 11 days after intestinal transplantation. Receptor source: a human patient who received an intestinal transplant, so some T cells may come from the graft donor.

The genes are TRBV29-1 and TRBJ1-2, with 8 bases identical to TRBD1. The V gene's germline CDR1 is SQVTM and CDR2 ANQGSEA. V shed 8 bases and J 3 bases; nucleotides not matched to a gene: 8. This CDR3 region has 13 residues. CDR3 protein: CSTVRGQDYGYTF. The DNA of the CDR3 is TGCAGCACAGTCAGGGGGCAAGACTATGGCTACACCTTC.

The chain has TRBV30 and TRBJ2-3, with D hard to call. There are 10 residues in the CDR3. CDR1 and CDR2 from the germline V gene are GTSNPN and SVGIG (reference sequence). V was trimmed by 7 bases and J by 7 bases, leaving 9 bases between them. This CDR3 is CASKQHTQYF. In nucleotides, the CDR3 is TGTGCCTCAAAACAGCATACGCAGTATTTT.

CDR3 protein: CASSGGLENIQYF. In DNA form, the CDR3 reads TGTGCCAGTTCGGGGGGCTTGGAAAACATTCAGTACTTC. The V call is TRBV19, the J call TRBJ2-4; D may be TRBD2 (7 bases). The CDR3 covers 13 residues. V was clipped by 8 bases and J by 5 bases, with 13 bases between them. Germline-derived CDR1 and CDR2 are LNHDA and SQIVND (reference sequence).

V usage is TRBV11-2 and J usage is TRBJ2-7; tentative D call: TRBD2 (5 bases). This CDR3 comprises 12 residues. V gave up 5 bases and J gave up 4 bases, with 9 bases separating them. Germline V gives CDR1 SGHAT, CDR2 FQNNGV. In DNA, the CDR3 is TGTGCCAGCAGCCCGGACTTTTACGAGCAGTACGTC. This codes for CASSPDFYEQYV.

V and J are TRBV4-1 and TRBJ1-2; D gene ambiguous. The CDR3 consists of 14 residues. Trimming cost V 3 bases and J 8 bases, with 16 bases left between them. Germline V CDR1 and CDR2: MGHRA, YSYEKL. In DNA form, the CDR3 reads TGCGCCAGCAGCCATCCCGGGATAGTAGAGGGCTACACCTTC. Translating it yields CASSHPGIVEGYTF.